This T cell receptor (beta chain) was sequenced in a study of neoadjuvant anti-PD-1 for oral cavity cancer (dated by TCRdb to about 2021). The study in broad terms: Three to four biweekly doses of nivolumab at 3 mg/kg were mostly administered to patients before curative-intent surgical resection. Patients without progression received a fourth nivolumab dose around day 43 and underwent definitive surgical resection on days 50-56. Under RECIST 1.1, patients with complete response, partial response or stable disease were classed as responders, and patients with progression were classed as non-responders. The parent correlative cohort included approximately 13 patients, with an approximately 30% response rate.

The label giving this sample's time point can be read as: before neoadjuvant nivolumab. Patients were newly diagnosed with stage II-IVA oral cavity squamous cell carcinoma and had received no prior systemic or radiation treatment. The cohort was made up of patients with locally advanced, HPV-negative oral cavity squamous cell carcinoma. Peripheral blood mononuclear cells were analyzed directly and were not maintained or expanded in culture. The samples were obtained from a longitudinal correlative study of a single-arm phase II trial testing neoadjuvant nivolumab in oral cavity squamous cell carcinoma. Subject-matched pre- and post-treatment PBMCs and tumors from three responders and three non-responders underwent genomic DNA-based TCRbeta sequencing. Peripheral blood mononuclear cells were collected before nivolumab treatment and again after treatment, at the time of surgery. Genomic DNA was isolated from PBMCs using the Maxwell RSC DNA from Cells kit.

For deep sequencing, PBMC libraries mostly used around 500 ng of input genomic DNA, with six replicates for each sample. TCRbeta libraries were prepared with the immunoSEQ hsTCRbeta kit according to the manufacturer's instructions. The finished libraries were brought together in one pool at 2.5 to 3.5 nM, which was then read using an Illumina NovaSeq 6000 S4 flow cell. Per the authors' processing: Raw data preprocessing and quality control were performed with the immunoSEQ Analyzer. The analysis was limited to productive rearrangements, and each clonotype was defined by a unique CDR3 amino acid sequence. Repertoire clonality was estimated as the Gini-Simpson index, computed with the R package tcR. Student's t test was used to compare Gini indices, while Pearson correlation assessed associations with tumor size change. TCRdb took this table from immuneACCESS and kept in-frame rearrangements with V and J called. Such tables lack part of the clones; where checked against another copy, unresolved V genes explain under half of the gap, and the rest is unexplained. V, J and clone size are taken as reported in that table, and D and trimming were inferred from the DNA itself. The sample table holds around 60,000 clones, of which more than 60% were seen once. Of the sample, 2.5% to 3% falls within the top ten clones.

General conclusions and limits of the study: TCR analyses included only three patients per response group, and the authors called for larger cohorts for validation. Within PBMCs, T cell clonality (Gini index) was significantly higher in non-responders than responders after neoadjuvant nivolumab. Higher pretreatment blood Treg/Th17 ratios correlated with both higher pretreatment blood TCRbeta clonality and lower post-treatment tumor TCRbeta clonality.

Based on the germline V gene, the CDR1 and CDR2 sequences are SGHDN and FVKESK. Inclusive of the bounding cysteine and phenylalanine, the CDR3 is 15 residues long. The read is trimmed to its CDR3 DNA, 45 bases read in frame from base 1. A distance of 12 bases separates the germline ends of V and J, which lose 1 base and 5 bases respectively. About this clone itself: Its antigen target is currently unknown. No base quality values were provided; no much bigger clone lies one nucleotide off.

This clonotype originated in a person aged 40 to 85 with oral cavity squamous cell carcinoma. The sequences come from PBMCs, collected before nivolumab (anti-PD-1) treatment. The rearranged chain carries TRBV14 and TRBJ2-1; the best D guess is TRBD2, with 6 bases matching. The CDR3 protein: CASSQGGAGNNEQFF. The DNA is TGTGCCAGCAGCCAAGGAGGCGCGGGAAACAATGAGCAGTTCTTC.